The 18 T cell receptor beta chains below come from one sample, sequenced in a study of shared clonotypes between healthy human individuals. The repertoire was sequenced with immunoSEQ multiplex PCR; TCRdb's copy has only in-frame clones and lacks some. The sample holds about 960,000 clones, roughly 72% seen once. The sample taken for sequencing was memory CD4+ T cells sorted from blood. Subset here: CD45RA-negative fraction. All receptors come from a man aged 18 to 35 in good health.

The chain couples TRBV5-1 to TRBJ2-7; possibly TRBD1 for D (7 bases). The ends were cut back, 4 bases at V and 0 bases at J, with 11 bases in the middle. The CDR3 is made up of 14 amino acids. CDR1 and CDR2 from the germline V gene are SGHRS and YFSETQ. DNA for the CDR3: TGCGCCAGCAGCCCGGGGGACAGCTCCTACGAGCAGTACTTC. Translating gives CASSPGDSSYEQYF. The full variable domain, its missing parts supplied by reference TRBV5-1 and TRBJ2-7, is KAGVTQTPRYLIKTRGQQVTLSCSPISGHRSVSWYQQTPGQGLQFLFEYFSETQRNKGNFPGRFSGRQFSNSRSEMNVSTLELGDSALYLCASSPGDSSYEQYFGPGTRLTVT.

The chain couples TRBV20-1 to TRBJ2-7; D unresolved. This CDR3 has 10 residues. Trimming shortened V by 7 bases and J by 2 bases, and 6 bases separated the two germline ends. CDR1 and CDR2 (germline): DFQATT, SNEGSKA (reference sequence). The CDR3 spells CSVRAYEQYF. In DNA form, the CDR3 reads TGCAGTGTAAGGGCCTACGAGCAGTACTTC.

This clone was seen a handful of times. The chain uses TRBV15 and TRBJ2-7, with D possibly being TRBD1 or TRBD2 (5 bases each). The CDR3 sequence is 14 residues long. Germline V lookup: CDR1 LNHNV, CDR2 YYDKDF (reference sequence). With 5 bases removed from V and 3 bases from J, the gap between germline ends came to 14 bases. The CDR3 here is CATSVGGRSYEQYF. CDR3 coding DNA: TGTGCCACCAGCGTTGGGGGTAGGAGCTACGAGCAGTACTTC.

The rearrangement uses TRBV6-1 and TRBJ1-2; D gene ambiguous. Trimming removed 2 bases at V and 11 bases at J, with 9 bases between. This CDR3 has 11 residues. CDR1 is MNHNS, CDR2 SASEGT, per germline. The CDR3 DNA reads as TGTGCCAGCAGTGAACTGGTCATTTACACCTTC. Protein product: CASSELVIYTF.

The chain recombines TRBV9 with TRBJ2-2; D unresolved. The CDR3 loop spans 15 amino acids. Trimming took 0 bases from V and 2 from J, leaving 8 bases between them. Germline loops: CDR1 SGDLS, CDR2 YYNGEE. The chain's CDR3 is CASSVGPLNTGELFF. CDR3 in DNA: TGTGCCAGCAGCGTAGGCCCGCTTAACACCGGGGAGCTGTTTTTT.

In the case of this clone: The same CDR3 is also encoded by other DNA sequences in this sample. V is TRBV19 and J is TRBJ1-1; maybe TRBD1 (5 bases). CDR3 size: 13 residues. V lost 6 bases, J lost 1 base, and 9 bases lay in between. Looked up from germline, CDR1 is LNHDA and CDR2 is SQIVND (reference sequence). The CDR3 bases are TGTGCCAGTAGCGGACATGCGAACACTGAAGCTTTCTTT. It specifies CASSGHANTEAFF.

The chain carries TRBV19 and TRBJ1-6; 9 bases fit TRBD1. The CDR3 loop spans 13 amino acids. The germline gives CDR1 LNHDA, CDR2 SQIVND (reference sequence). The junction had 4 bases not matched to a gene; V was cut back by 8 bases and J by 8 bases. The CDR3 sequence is CASSTGGYSPLHF. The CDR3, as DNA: TGTGCCAGTTCGACAGGGGGGTATTCACCCCTCCACTTT.

CDR3 protein: CASSSDNYEQYF. The CDR3 bases are TGTGCCAGCAGCTCTGACAACTACGAGCAGTACTTC. The chain carries TRBV11-3 and TRBJ2-7; D gene uncertain. Trimming removed 4 bases at V and 3 bases at J, with 7 bases between. The CDR3 is 12 residues long. Looked up from germline, CDR1 is SGHNT and CDR2 is YENEEA.

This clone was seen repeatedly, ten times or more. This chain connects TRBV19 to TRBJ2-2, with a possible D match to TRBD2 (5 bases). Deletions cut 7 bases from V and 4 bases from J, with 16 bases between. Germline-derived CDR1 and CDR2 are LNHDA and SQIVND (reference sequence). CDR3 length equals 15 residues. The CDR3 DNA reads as TGTGCCAGTAAAGTCCAAGGGAGAGGCACCGGGGAGCTGTTTTTT. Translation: CASKVQGRGTGELFF.

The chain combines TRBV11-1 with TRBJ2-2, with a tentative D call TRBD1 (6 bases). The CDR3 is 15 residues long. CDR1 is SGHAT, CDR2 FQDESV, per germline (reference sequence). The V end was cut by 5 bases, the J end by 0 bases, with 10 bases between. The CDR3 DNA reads TGTGCCAGCAGCCCAGGGGCAACGAACACCGGGGAGCTGTTTTTT. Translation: CASSPGATNTGELFF.

CDR3 sequence: CASSTEGQGGTEAFF. CDR3 DNA sequence: TGTGCCAGCAGTACGGAGGGACAGGGAGGCACTGAAGCTTTCTTT. The chain joins TRBV6-6 to TRBJ1-1, with 9 bases aligning to TRBD1. This CDR3 is built from 15 residues. The junction had 8 bases not matched to a gene; V was cut back by 5 bases and J by 4 bases. Germline V gives CDR1 MNHNY, CDR2 SVGAGI (reference sequence).

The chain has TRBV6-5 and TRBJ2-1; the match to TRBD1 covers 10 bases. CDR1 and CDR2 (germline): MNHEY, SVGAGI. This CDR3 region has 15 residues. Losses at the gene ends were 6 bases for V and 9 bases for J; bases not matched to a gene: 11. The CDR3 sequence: CASRPYGDRGSEQFF. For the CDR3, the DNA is TGTGCCAGCAGACCCTATGGGGACAGGGGTAGTGAGCAGTTCTTC.

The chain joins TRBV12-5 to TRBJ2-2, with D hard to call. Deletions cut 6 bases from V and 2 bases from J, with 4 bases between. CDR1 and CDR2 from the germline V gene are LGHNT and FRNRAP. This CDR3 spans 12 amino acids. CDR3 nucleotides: TGTGCTAGTGGAAAAAACACCGGGGAGCTGTTTTTT. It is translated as CASGKNTGELFF.

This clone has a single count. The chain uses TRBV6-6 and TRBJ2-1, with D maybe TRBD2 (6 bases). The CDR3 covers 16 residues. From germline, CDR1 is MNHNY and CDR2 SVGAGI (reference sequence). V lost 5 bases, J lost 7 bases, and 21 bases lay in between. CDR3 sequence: CASSRGFSSGANEQFF. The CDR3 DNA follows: TGTGCCAGCAGTCGGGGCTTTAGTAGCGGAGCGAATGAGCAGTTCTTC.

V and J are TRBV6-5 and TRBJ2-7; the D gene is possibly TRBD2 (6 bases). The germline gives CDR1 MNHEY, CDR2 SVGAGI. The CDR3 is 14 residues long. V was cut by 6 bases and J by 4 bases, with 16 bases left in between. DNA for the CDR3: TGTGCCAGCAGACCGGGACTCGCCTCTTACGAGCAGTACTTC. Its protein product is CASRPGLASYEQYF.

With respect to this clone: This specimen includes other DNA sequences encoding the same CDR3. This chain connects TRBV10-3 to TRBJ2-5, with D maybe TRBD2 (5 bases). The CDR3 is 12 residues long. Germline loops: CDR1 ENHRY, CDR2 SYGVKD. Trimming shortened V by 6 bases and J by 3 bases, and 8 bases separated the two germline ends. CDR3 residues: CAISALEETQYF. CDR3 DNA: TGTGCCATCAGCGCACTAGAAGAGACCCAGTACTTC.

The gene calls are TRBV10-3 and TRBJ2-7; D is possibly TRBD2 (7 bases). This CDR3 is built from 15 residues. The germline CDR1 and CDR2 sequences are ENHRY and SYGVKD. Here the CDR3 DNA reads TGTGCGTCCGCCGAGGGGGAGGGGGTAGGTTACGAGCAGTACTTC. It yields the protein CASAEGEGVGYEQYF.

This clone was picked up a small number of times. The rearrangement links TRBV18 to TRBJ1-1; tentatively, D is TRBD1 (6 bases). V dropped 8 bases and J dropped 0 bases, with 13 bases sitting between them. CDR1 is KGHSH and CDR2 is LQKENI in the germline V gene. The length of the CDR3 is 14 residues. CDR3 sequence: CASRGAGVNTEAFF. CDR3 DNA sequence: TGTGCCAGCCGGGGGGCTGGGGTGAACACTGAAGCTTTCTTT.